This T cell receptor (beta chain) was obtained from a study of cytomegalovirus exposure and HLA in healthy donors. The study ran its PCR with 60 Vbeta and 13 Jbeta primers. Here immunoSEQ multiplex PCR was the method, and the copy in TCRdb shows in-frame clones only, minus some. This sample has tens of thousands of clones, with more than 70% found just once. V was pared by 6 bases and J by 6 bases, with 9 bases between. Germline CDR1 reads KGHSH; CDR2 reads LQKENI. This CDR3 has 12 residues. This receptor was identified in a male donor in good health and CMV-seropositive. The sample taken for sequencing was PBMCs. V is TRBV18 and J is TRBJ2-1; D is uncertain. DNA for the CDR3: TGTGCCAGCTCCGAGCTCCGCAATGAGCAGTTCTTC. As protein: CASSELRNEQFF.